This entry concerns a single T cell receptor beta chain. Per the study methods: Using reference gene primer amplification, nucleated cell counts were estimated. Profiling relied on immunoSEQ multiplex PCR, and the TCRdb table lists in-frame clones only, not all of them. V and J calls and clone size come straight from that table; D and trimming were deduced from the DNA. The sample holds around 240,000 clones, roughly 82% seen once. The CDR3 has 16 amino acids. Germline V gene data show CDR1 as MDHEN and CDR2 as SYDVKM. V lost 5 bases to trimming and J lost 5 bases; unmatched junction nucleotides: 10. The record originates from a study of blood T cell repertoires in COVID-19. Study context: Whether acute or convalescent, the COVID-19 samples came from the United States, Italy and Spain.

V usage is TRBV28 and J usage is TRBJ1-5; 9 bases line up with TRBD1. Sequences were obtained from PBMCs or T cells enriched from blood (not recorded which). This sequence originates from a woman aged 45-60 years who had recovered from COVID-19. The CDR3 is CASSKWTGEIHQPQHF. DNA of the CDR3: TGTGCCAGCAGTAAGTGGACAGGGGAGATCCATCAGCCCCAGCATTTT.